This TCR beta chain appears in the sequencing data of a study of regulatory T cells in long-lasting Graves disease. To make TCR beta libraries, researchers used iRepertoire HTBI primers and Arm-PCR of CDR3 regions. A single record per CDR3 protein comes from TCRdb applying MiXCR to the multiplex PCR reads. Among about 430,000 distinct CDR3 sequences listed, roughly a fifth were seen once. V lost 6 bases and J lost 5; bases outside the gene matches: 10. Germline V gene data show CDR1 as SNHLY and CDR2 as FYNNEI. CDR3 length: 15 residues. Indicated time point: persistent/refractory GD, antithyroid drugs over 5 years with positive TRAb. After RNA was extracted from PBMCs, the TCR library was made from it. At least ten counts were recorded for this clonotype.

The receptor comes from a female donor with Graves disease. The sequences come from peripheral blood mononuclear cells (PBMCs), collected when the disease was refractory, from a patient treated with antithyroid drugs. J is TRBJ1-1 and V is TRBV2; TRBD1 aligns across 9 bases. DNA for the CDR3: TGTGCCAGCAGGGTGACCGGGACAGGGAGGACTGAAGCTTTCTTT. It is translated as CASRVTGTGRTEAFF. Full variable domain (outside the CDR3, taken from reference TRBV2 and TRBJ1-1): EPEVTQTPSHQVTQMGQEVILRCVPISNHLYFYWYRQILGQKVEFLVSFYNNEISEKSEIFDDQFSVERPDGSNFTLKIRSTKLEDSAMYFCASRVTGTGRTEAFFGQGTRLTVV.